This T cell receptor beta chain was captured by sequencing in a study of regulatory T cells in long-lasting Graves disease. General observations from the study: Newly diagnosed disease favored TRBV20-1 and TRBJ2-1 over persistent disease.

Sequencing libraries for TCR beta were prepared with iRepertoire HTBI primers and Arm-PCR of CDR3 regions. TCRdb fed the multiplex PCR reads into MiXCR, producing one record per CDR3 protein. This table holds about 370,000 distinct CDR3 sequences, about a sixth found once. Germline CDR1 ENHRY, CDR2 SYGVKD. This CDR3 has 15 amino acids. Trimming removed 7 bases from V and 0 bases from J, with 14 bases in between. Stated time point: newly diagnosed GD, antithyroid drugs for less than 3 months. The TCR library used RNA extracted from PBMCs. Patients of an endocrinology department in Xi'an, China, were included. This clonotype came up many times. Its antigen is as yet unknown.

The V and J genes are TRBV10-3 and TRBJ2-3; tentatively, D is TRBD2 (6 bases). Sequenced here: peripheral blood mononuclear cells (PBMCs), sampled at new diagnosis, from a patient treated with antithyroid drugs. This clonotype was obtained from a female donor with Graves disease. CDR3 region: CAIMGGTPSTDTQYF. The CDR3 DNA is TGTGCCATCATGGGCGGGACCCCTAGCACAGATACGCAGTATTTT.